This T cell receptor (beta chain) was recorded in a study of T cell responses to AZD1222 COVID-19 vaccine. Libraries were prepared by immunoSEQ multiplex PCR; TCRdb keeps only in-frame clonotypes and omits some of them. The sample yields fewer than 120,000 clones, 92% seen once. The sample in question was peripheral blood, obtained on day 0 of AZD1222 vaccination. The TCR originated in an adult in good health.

The CDR3 is CASSWGASFYNEQFF. The CDR3 nucleotides read TGTGCCAGCAGTTGGGGGGCATCGTTCTACAATGAGCAGTTCTTC. The genes are TRBV6-2 or TRBV6-3 and TRBJ2-1, with D perhaps given as TRBD1 or TRBD2 (6 bases each). Germline CDR1 is MNHEY and CDR2 is SVGEGT. V lost 4 bases and J lost 3, with 13 bases in between. The CDR3 sequence is 15 residues long.